Below, 2 T cell receptor beta chains from the same sample are listed, as sequenced in a study of OX40 agonist ivuxolimab in advanced cancers. The table came from immunoSEQ multiplex PCR; TCRdb's copy has only in-frame clones and leaves some out. This table holds approximately 28,000 clones, roughly 90% found once. Material: CD4+ or CD8+ T cells sorted from blood, obtained in a trial of the OX40 agonist ivuxolimab. The receptor set was obtained from an adult with an advanced solid tumor such as melanoma, head and neck, liver or kidney cancer.

The chain has TRBV9 and TRBJ1-2; 7 positions agree with TRBD1. Germline V gene lookup returns CDR1 SGDLS and CDR2 YYNGEE. The CDR3 extends over 14 amino acids. Unmatched junction bases numbered 6, after V lost 3 bases and J lost 4 bases. CDR3 region: CASSARGASYGYTF. The CDR3 region has the DNA TGTGCCAGCAGCGCCAGGGGGGCTAGCTATGGCTACACCTTC.

V is TRBV12-5 and J is TRBJ1-6; no clear D gene. Trimming removed 10 bases at V and 1 base at J, with 23 bases between. CDR3 length: 18 residues. Looked up from germline, CDR1 is LGHNT and CDR2 is FRNRAP. CDR3 nucleotide sequence: TGTGCTACCCCAGACGGAGGGCTCGAATGGTCCTATAATTCACCCCTCCACTTT. Amino acids: CATPDGGLEWSYNSPLHF.